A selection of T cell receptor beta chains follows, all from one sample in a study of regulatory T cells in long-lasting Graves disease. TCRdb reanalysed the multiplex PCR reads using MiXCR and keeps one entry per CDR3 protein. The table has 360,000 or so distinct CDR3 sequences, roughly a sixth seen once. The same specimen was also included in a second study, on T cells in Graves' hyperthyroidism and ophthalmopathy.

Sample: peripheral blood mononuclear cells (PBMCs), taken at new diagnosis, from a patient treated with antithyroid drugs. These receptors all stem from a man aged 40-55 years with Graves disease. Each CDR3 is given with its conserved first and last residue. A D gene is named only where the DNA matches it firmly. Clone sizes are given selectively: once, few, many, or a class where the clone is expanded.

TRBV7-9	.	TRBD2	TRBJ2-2	TGTGCCAGCAGACGTAAATGGACTAGCGGGAACACCGGGGAGCTGTTTTTT	CASRRKWTSGNTGELFF
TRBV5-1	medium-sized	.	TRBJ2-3	TGCGCCAGCAGCTTGGGGCAGGTCCAAGGAGATACGCAGTATTTT	CASSLGQVQGDTQYF
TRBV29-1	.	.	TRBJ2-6	TGCAGCGCTGGAAGCACATCCAGCTCTGGGGCCAACGTCCTGACTTTC	CSAGSTSSSGANVLTF
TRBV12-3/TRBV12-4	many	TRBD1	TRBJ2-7	TGTGCCAGCAGTTTCTCCGGCAGGGGGAGCGAGCAGTACTTC	CASSFSGRGSEQYF
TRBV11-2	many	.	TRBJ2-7	TGTGCCAGCTCCCCCTTTAGCAGGGGCCACGAGCAGTACTTC	CASSPFSRGHEQYF
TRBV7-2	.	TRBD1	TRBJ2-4	TGTGCCAGCAGCCTAGGGACAGGGGTGATCATTCAGTACTTC	CASSLGTGVIIQYF
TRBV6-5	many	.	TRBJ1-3	TGTGCCAGCAGTTACCCCGGGACCGCTGGGTCTGGAAACACCATATATTTT	CASSYPGTAGSGNTIYF
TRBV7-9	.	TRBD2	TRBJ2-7	TGTGCCAGCAGCTCTGGCTCGGGACTAGCCTCCTACGAGCAGTACTTC	CASSSGSGLASYEQYF
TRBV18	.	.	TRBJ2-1	TGTGCCAGCTCAAGCTTGGCCGACAATGAGCAGTTCTTC	CASSSLADNEQFF
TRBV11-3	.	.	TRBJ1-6	TGTGCCAGCAGCTTCCAGGCACGCTATAATTCACCCCTCCACTTT	CASSFQARYNSPLHF
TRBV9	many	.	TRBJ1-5	TGTGCCAGCAGCGCTCTTTACAGCAGGGCCGATCAGCCCCAGCATTTT	CASSALYSRADQPQHF
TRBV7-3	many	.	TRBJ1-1	TGTGCCAGCAGCTCCGGCCCCTCGAGGGCTGAAGCTTTCTTT	CASSSGPSRAEAFF
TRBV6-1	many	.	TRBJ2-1	TGTGCCAGCAGTGAACCCCGGACTAGGGGGAATGAGCAGTTCTTC	CASSEPRTRGNEQFF
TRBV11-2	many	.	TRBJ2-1	TGTGCCAGCAGCCCCGGGGGCCTAGGTGAGCAGTTCTTC	CASSPGGLGEQFF